The clone carrying this T cell receptor beta chain was picked up a small number of times. Its target is unknown. V was clipped by 2 bases and J by 0 bases; unmatched bases: 5. This CDR3 has 16 residues. Germline-derived CDR1 and CDR2 are DFQATT and SNEGSKA (reference sequence). The sample belongs to a study of blood T cells in healthy people across ages. Study-level results: More naive CD4+ cells and higher diversity were found in long-lived than in aged donors. Age advanced and TCR beta diversity per million T cells fell, roughly linearly.

Using a J-beta primer mix together with a sample-barcoded 5' primer, a second PCR was run for about 6 to 11 cycles. From the 5' RACE reads, TCRdb called clonotypes with MiXCR, one entry per CDR3 protein. The table records 650,000 or so distinct CDR3 sequences, 45% to 60% of them present only once. The chain recombines TRBV20-1 with TRBJ2-7; TRBD2 agrees at 12 bases. The TCR originated in a woman at least 80 years old in good health. Sequenced: blood. The CDR3 sequence is CSARQETSGSSYEQYF. The CDR3, as DNA: TGCAGTGCTAGACAGGAGACTAGCGGGAGCTCCTACGAGCAGTACTTC.